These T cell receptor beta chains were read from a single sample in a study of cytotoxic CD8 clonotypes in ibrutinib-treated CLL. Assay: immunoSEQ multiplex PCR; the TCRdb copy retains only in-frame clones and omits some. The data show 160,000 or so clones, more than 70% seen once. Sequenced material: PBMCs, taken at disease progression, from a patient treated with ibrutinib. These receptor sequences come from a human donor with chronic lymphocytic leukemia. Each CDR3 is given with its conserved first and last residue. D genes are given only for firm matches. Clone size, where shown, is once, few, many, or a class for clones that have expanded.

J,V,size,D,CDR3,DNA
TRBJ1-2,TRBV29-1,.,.,CSVEAAGVVNYGYTF,TGCAGCGTTGAAGCCGCAGGGGTAGTTAACTATGGCTACACCTTC
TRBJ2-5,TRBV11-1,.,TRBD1,CASSARTGAALGETQYF,TGTGCCAGCAGCGCTAGGACAGGGGCGGCTTTGGGAGAGACCCAGTACTTC
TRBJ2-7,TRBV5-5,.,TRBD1,CASSLGTGISYEQYF,TGTGCCAGCAGCTTGGGGACAGGAATTTCCTACGAGCAGTACTTC
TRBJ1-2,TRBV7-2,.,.,CASSLVLTASYGYTF,TGTGCCAGCAGCTTAGTGTTGACAGCTTCCTATGGCTACACCTTC
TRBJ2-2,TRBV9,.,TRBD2,CASSVVSGGTGELFF,TGTGCCAGCAGCGTAGTGAGCGGGGGCACCGGGGAGCTGTTTTTT
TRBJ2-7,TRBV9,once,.,CASSVDGTGYEQYF,TGTGCCAGCAGCGTAGACGGGACTGGCTACGAGCAGTACTTC
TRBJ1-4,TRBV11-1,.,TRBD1,CASSRRTGVGEKLFF,TGTGCCAGCAGCCGTCGGACAGGGGTAGGGGAAAAACTGTTTTTT
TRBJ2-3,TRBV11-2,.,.,CASSLDHRVTDTQYF,TGTGCCAGCAGCTTAGATCACAGGGTTACAGATACGCAGTATTTT
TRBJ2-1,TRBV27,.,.,CASSGYGYSYNEQFF,TGTGCCAGTTCCGGGTACGGGTACTCCTACAATGAGCAGTTCTTC
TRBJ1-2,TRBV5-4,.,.,CASSLGPRVYGYTF,TGTGCCAGCAGCTTGGGACCAAGGGTCTATGGCTACACCTTC
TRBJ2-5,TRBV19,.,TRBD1,CASSRYRGQQETQYF,TGTGCCAGTAGTAGGTACAGGGGGCAGCAAGAGACCCAGTACTTC
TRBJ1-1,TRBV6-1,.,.,CASRGPEGRDTEAFF,TGTGCCAGCAGGGGGCCCGAAGGCCGGGACACTGAAGCTTTCTTT
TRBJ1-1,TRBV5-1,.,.,CASSLSAWGNTEAFF,TGCGCCAGCAGCTTGTCGGCATGGGGGAACACTGAAGCTTTCTTT
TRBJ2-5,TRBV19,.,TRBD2,CASSSGTEETQYF,TGTGCCAGCTCTAGCGGAACTGAAGAGACCCAGTACTTC
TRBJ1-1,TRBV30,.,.,CAWSGQTGTEAFF,TGTGCCTGGAGTGGGCAGACGGGGACTGAAGCTTTCTTT
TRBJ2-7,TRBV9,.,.,CASSVGPLDEQYF,TGTGCCAGCAGCGTAGGTCCCCTCGACGAGCAGTACTTC
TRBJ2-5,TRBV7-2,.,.,CASSPGWRDPQETQYF,TGTGCCAGCAGCCCAGGGTGGCGGGACCCACAAGAGACCCAGTACTTC
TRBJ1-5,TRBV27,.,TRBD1,CASSGGTGGFQPQHF,TGTGCCAGCAGCGGTGGGACAGGGGGCTTTCAGCCCCAGCATTTT
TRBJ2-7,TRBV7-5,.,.,CASSPPRDSYEQYF,TGTGCCAGCAGCCCGCCCCGGGACAGCTACGAGCAGTACTTC
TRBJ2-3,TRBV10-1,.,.,CASSDGYNTQYF,TGCGCCAGCAGTGACGGGTACAATACGCAGTATTTT
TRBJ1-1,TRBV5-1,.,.,CASSLGQGYTEAFF,TGCGCCAGCAGCTTGGGCCAGGGGTACACTGAAGCTTTCTTT
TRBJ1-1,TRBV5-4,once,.,CASSRDGNTEAFF,TGTGCCAGCAGCCGGGACGGAAACACTGAAGCTTTCTTT
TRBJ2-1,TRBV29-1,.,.,CSGVNSYNEQFF,TGCAGCGGGGTGAACTCCTACAATGAGCAGTTCTTC
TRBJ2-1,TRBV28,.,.,CASSYPPTGWSSYNEQFF,TGTGCCAGCAGTTACCCCCCGACGGGATGGAGCTCCTACAATGAGCAGTTCTTC
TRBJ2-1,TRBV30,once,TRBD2,CAWGRWEGLGNEQFF,TGTGCCTGGGGGCGGTGGGAGGGACTTGGCAATGAGCAGTTCTTC
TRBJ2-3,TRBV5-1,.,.,CASRLGDSTDTQYF,TGCGCCAGCAGACTTGGGGACAGCACAGATACGCAGTATTTT
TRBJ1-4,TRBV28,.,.,CASSTAGVPNEKLFF,TGTGCCAGCAGTACAGCCGGGGTTCCTAATGAAAAACTGTTTTTT
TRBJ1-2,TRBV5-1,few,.,CASSPTASAGYGYTF,TGCGCCAGCAGCCCCACGGCAAGCGCGGGCTATGGCTACACCTTC
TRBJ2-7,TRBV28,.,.,CASSFYRVEYEQYF,TGTGCCAGCAGTTTCTACAGGGTTGAATACGAGCAGTACTTC
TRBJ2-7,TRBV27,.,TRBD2,CASNPRAGGRQGYEQYF,TGTGCCAGCAACCCACGAGCGGGAGGCCGCCAGGGCTACGAGCAGTACTTC
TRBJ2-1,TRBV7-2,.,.,CASSLETPHNEQFF,TGTGCCAGCAGCTTAGAGACACCCCACAATGAGCAGTTCTTC
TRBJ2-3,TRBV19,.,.,CASSPRGADTDTQYF,TGTGCCAGTAGTCCCCGGGGGGCAGACACAGATACGCAGTATTTT
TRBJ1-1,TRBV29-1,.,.,CSVAGRGLTEAFF,TGCAGCGTTGCCGGCAGGGGATTGACTGAAGCTTTCTTT
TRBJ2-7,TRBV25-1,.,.,CASSEGETYEQYF,TGTGCCAGCAGTGAGGGGGAAACCTACGAGCAGTACTTC
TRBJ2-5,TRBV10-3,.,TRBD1,CAISESEGAKTQYF,TGTGCCATCAGTGAGAGTGAGGGGGCAAAGACCCAGTACTTC
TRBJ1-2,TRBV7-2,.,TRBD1,CASSLTGDGYTF,TGTGCCAGCAGCCTGACAGGGGATGGCTACACCTTC
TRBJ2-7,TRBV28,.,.,CASGEGPQVYEQYF,TGTGCCAGCGGCGAGGGTCCGCAGGTCTACGAGCAGTACTTC
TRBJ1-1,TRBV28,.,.,CASSRQQDEAFF,TGTGCCAGCAGCCGACAACAGGACGAAGCTTTCTTT
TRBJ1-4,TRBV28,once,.,CASSTRGANDEKLFF,TGTGCCAGCAGTACCCGCGGGGCCAACGATGAAAAACTGTTTTTT
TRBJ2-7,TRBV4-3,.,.,CASSQEVSPLNYEQYF,TGCGCCAGCAGCCAAGAAGTCTCCCCACTGAACTACGAGCAGTACTTC
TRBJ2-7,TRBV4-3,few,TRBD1,CASSHLTGTGYGEQYF,TGCGCCAGCAGCCATCTAACCGGGACAGGGTACGGCGAGCAGTACTTC
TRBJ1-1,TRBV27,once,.,CASSWARSGTEAFF,TGTGCCAGCAGCTGGGCCCGGTCGGGCACTGAAGCTTTCTTT
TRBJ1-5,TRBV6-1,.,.,CASSDMVQPQHF,TGTGCCAGCAGTGATATGGTTCAGCCCCAGCATTTT
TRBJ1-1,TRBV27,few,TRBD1,CASSVTGGTEAFF,TGTGCCAGCAGTGTAACAGGGGGCACTGAAGCTTTCTTT
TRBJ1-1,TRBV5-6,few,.,CASSLPSTEAFF,TGTGCCAGCAGCTTGCCGAGTACTGAAGCTTTCTTT
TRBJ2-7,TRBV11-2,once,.,CASSLVGSLYEQYF,TGTGCCAGCAGCTTAGTTGGCTCCCTCTACGAGCAGTACTTC
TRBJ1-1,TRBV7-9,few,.,CARHGEAFF,TGTGCCCGGCACGGTGAAGCTTTCTTT
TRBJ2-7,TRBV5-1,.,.,CASSLSIGGSYEQYF,TGCGCCAGCAGCTTGAGTATCGGAGGCTCCTACGAGCAGTACTTC
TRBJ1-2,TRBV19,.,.,CASRIRDYGYTF,TGTGCCAGCCGGATCCGGGACTATGGCTACACCTTC
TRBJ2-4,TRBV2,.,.,CASSDRAWGKNIQYF,TGTGCCAGCAGCGATCGGGCCTGGGGCAAAAACATTCAGTACTTC
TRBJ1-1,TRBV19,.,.,CASSMLGDSILNTEAFF,TGTGCCAGTAGTATGTTGGGTGACAGTATCCTGAACACTGAAGCTTTCTTT
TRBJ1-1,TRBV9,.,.,CASSPWSERGTEAFF,TGTGCCAGCAGCCCATGGAGCGAGAGGGGCACTGAAGCTTTCTTT
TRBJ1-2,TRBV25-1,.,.,CASSGHPEGYGYTF,TGTGCCAGCAGTGGACACCCTGAGGGATATGGCTACACCTTC
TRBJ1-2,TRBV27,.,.,CASSFQGNGYTF,TGTGCCAGCAGTTTTCAGGGAAATGGCTACACCTTC
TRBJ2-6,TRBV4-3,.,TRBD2,CASSYHPGLAGTGANVLTF,TGCGCCAGCAGCTACCATCCGGGACTAGCGGGAACTGGGGCCAACGTCCTGACTTTC